The 32 T cell receptor beta chains listed next were all sequenced from one sample in a study of T cells in Graves' hyperthyroidism and ophthalmopathy. RNA transcripts were the template for amplifying TCR beta CDR3 regions. First-round RT-PCR targeting the TCR CDR3 was performed with the HTBI primer set. TCRdb re-called the multiplex PCR reads through MiXCR, storing one row per CDR3 protein. Of about 840,000 distinct CDR3 sequences listed, 38% were seen once; the top ten hold 7% to 10%. The sequenced material came from blood. These receptors came from a man aged 18-30 years with Graves' hyperthyroidism.

This clonotype was counted only a few times. The chain uses TRBV12-3 or TRBV12-4 and TRBJ1-5; possible D gene TRBD1, 6 bases. V was cut by 4 bases and J by 4 bases, with 17 bases left in between. This CDR3 spans 16 amino acids. The CDR3 region is CASSYTTRTVNQPQHF. The CDR3, as DNA: TGTGCCAGCAGTTACACTACCCGGACAGTAAATCAGCCCCAGCATTTT.

The rearrangement links TRBV7-9 to TRBJ2-5, with D possibly TRBD2 on 6 matching bases. The length of the CDR3 is 15 residues. V gave up 4 bases and J gave up 3 bases, with 15 bases separating them. The germline V gene encodes CDR1 SEHNR and CDR2 FQNEAQ (reference sequence). The CDR3 is CASSSRLGPEETQYF. Written as DNA, the CDR3 is TGTGCCAGCAGCTCCCGACTAGGACCAGAAGAGACCCAGTACTTC.

The rearrangement links TRBV29-1 to TRBJ2-5; D is possibly TRBD1 (5 bases). CDR1 is SQVTM and CDR2 is ANQGSEA in the germline V gene. This CDR3 has 10 residues. V gave up 8 bases and J gave up 5 bases, with 9 bases separating them. The CDR3 DNA follows: TGCAGCTCCTACAGGGAGACCCAGTACTTC. This gives the protein CSSYRETQYF.

This clonotype has ten or more counts. J is TRBJ1-1 and V is TRBV2, with 7 bases matching TRBD1. CDR3 length equals 14 residues. V shed 6 bases, J shed 0 bases, and the junction held 4 bases outside the gene matches. CDR1 is SNHLY and CDR2 is FYNNEI in the germline V gene. The CDR3 DNA is TGTGCCAGCAGCGAGGGGACAGTGAACACTGAAGCTTTCTTT. This sequence encodes CASSEGTVNTEAFF.

This clonotype was detected a few times. V and J are TRBV7-8 and TRBJ2-7; TRBD1 agrees at 8 bases. This CDR3 spans 13 amino acids. The ends lost 10 bases at V and 3 bases at J; junction bases unmatched: 8. Germline V gives CDR1 SGHVS, CDR2 FQNEAQ. In DNA, the CDR3 is TGTGCCACGCGGACAGGGCCCGACTACGAGCAGTACTTC. As protein: CATRTGPDYEQYF.

This clonotype was recorded at least ten times. The V gene is TRBV19, the J gene TRBJ1-1; 11 bases are a match to TRBD1. Per the germline V gene, CDR1 is LNHDA and CDR2 is SQIVND (reference sequence). The J segment lost 5 bases and the V segment lost 5 bases, leaving 4 bases of the junction unmatched. The CDR3 totals 14 residues. The CDR3 here is CASSLGQGETEAFF. The CDR3 DNA is TGTGCCAGTAGTTTGGGACAGGGGGAAACTGAAGCTTTCTTT.

V gene TRBV2 combines with J gene TRBJ1-3; 7 bases line up with TRBD1. Germline assignment: CDR1 SNHLY and CDR2 FYNNEI. This CDR3 contains 14 residues. With V trimmed by 6 bases and J by 2 bases, 4 bases remained unmatched. The CDR3 nucleotides read TGTGCCAGCAGCAGGGGGGAGCCTGGAAACACCATATATTTT. It translates to CASSRGEPGNTIYF.

This clonotype was counted between two and nine times. V is TRBV12-3 or TRBV12-4 and J is TRBJ2-5; D is unclear. The CDR3 extends over 13 amino acids. Trimming left V 2 bases short and J 5 bases short, with 9 bases between. In DNA, the CDR3 is TGTGCCAGCAGTTTACCCAGGACGGAGACCCAGTACTTC. As protein: CASSLPRTETQYF.

This chain uses TRBV20-1 with TRBJ1-1; possibly TRBD1 for D (5 bases). Germline V lookup: CDR1 DFQATT, CDR2 SNEGSKA (reference sequence). The V and J ends lost 1 base and 2 bases respectively, with 11 bases between them. The CDR3 consists of 14 residues. CDR3 protein: CSARVGAPNTEAFF. Here the CDR3 DNA reads TGCAGTGCTAGAGTTGGGGCACCTAACACTGAAGCTTTCTTT.

This clonotype has a handful of counts. Sequence at one end of the junction differs from germline and may be a read error. This chain links TRBV10-3 with TRBJ1-1; weak D call: TRBD1 (5 bases). The CDR3 runs 14 residues. From germline, CDR1 is ENHRY and CDR2 SYGVKD. Here the CDR3 DNA reads TGTGCCAGCAGTGAAAGGGGCTTGAACACTGAAGCTTTCTTT. Translated: CASSERGLNTEAFF.

The chain couples TRBV2 to TRBJ1-1, with TRBD1 identical over 9 bases. The germline CDR1 and CDR2 sequences are SNHLY and FYNNEI. The CDR3 covers 17 residues. Trimming cost V 7 bases and J 4 bases; bases outside gene matches: 16. The CDR3, as DNA: TGTGCCAGCAATTCAGGACAGGGGCGAATCTTGAGCACTGAAGCTTTCTTT. Its translation: CASNSGQGRILSTEAFF.

As DNA, the CDR3 is TGCAGCGTTGAAGGGACCGCGGGGGAGCTGTTTTTT. Its translation: CSVEGTAGELFF. This chain joins TRBV29-1 and TRBJ2-2; D unresolved. The CDR3 contains 12 residues. Trimming pared 1 base from V and 8 bases from J, leaving 8 bases between. CDR1 is SQVTM, CDR2 ANQGSEA, per germline.

This chain uses TRBV6-5 with TRBJ1-4; a weak D match, TRBD1 (6 bases). The germline CDR1 and CDR2 sequences are MNHEY and SVGAGI. With 0 bases removed from V and 2 bases from J, the gap between germline ends came to 13 bases. There are 17 residues in the CDR3. The DNA for the CDR3 is TGTGCCAGCAGTTACTCGAGTCGCGGGGGCACTAATGAAAAACTGTTTTTT. Translating it yields CASSYSSRGGTNEKLFF.

On this clonotype itself: A read error may produce the germline difference seen at one junction end. This chain joins TRBV7-4 and TRBJ1-1, with no clear D. Germline loops: CDR1 SGHVT, CDR2 SQSDAQ. The CDR3 has 16 residues. The CDR3: CASSWSTAEVYTEAFF. CDR3 in DNA: TGCGCCAGCAGCTGGAGTACAGCGGAGGTTTACACTGAAGCTTTCTTT.

In its sample, this clonotype was seen a few times. The chain couples TRBV9 to TRBJ2-7, with 10 positions matching TRBD1. This CDR3 spans 15 amino acids. Per the germline V gene, CDR1 is SGDLS and CDR2 is YYNGEE. V dropped 3 bases and J dropped 4; count of bases not matched to a gene: 7. The CDR3 region is CASSAGPGQGYEQYF. The CDR3 DNA is TGTGCCAGCAGCGCAGGGCCGGGACAGGGGTACGAGCAGTACTTC.

This clonotype was seen many times. The V gene is TRBV2, the J gene TRBJ2-7; the D gene is possibly TRBD2 (6 bases). In germline, CDR1 is SNHLY, CDR2 FYNNEI. V lost 3 bases, J lost 0 bases, and 9 bases lay in between. The CDR3 contains 14 residues. CDR3 sequence reads: CASSDLAFSYEQYF. The CDR3 DNA is TGTGCCAGCAGTGATCTAGCGTTCTCCTACGAGCAGTACTTC.

J is TRBJ1-2 and V is TRBV25-1; no definite D call. There are 15 residues in the CDR3. Looked up from germline, CDR1 is MGHDK and CDR2 is SYGVNS. V lost 5 bases and J lost 4, with 17 bases in between. CDR3 in DNA: TGTGCCAGCAGTTTAGCTCTGGGAGGGTTCTATGGCTACACCTTC. It encodes CASSLALGGFYGYTF.

In its sample, this clonotype was seen many times. V and J are TRBV24-1 and TRBJ2-5; 8 nucleotides line up with TRBD1. The CDR3 spans 15 residues. After removal of 7 bases from V and 5 bases from J, the junction contained 11 bases not matched to a gene. The germline CDR1 and CDR2 sequences are KGHDR and SFDVKD. In DNA form, the CDR3 reads TGTGCCACCAGCTCCACAGGGGGAGTCGGGGAGACCCAGTACTTC. Translated, it gives CATSSTGGVGETQYF.

This clonotype has ten or more counts. Sequence at one end of the junction differs from germline and may be a read error. The chain is built from TRBV7-8 and TRBJ2-6; no firm D call. The CDR3 has 14 residues. The germline V gene has CDR1 SGHVS and CDR2 FQNEAQ. This CDR3 is CPSTASDGANVLTF. The CDR3 region has the DNA TGTCCCAGCACCGCTTCCGATGGGGCCAACGTCCTGACTTTC.

The chain carries TRBV20-1 and TRBJ1-5; D gene unclear. The CDR3 length is 10 residues. V lost 6 bases, J lost 7 bases, and 7 bases lay in between. The germline gives CDR1 DFQATT, CDR2 SNEGSKA (reference sequence). CDR3 coding DNA: TGCAGTGCCTCGGGACAGCCCCAGCATTTT. Its translation is CSASGQPQHF.

In its sample, this clonotype was seen many times. J is TRBJ1-1 and V is TRBV10-1, with D perhaps TRBD1 (5 bases). CDR1 and CDR2 (germline): WNHNN, SYGVQD (reference sequence). Trimming pared 5 bases from V and 8 bases from J, leaving 15 bases between. CDR3 length equals 13 residues. CDR3: CASSRGQRREAFF. CDR3 nucleotide sequence: TGCGCCAGCAGTCGGGGCCAGAGGAGGGAAGCTTTCTTT.

In the case of this clonotype: This may be a read error, as it is one base from a much larger clone. The chain links TRBV29-1 to TRBJ1-1; D remains ambiguous. Germline lookup yields CDR1 SQVTM and CDR2 ANQGSEA. Trimming took off 4 bases at V and 6 bases at J, with 18 bases between the two ends. This CDR3 has 14 amino acids. The CDR3: CSVGVLGGGAEAFF. CDR3 sequence (DNA): TGCAGCGTTGGGGTGCTTGGTGGTGGGGCTGAAGCTTTCTTT. Full variable domain (missing parts from reference TRBV29-1 and TRBJ1-1): SAVISQKPSRDICQRGTSLTIQCQVDSQVTMMFWYRQQPGQSLTLIATANQGSEATYESGFVIDKFPISRPNLTFSTLTVSNMSPEDSSIYLCSVGVLGGGAEAFFGQGTRLTVV.

The chain couples TRBV12-3 or TRBV12-4 to TRBJ2-5; D possibly corresponds to TRBD2 (6 bases). The length of the CDR3 is 14 residues. V shed 0 bases and J shed 7 bases, with 12 bases lying between them. CDR3 nucleotides: TGTGCCAGCAGTTTAGCCGGGGGTGATGGGACCCAGTACTTC. This encodes CASSLAGGDGTQYF.

This chain joins TRBV6-2 or TRBV6-3 and TRBJ1-1; no clear D gene. Trimming pared 3 bases from V and 0 bases from J, leaving 5 bases between. Germline-derived CDR1 and CDR2 are MNHEY and SVGEGT. The CDR3 totals 13 residues. The DNA of the CDR3 is TGTGCCAGCAGTTATTGGGTGAACACTGAAGCTTTCTTT. It encodes CASSYWVNTEAFF.

V is TRBV6-1 and J is TRBJ2-7; 8 nucleotides agree with TRBD1. Per the germline V gene, CDR1 is MNHNS and CDR2 is SASEGT. CDR3 length: 15 residues. The junction had 7 bases not matched to a gene; V was cut back by 3 bases and J by 3 bases. The CDR3 sequence is CASSDPDREYYEQYF. CDR3 DNA: TGTGCCAGCAGTGACCCGGACAGGGAATACTACGAGCAGTACTTC.

The gene calls are TRBV20-1 and TRBJ1-4; 9 nucleotides line up with TRBD1. This CDR3 spans 14 amino acids. V lost 1 base, J lost 6 bases, and 3 bases stayed unmatched. The germline CDR1 and CDR2 sequences are DFQATT and SNEGSKA (reference sequence). The DNA of the CDR3 is TGCAGTGCTAGAGCGGGACAGGGTTATGAAAAACTGTTTTTT. Translating gives CSARAGQGYEKLFF.

The chain employs TRBV2 and TRBJ2-3, with 13 bases that match TRBD2. Germline-derived CDR1 and CDR2 are SNHLY and FYNNEI. This CDR3 region has 15 residues. V shed 5 bases, J shed 6 bases, and the junction held 5 bases outside the gene matches. CDR3 DNA: TGTGCCAGCAGTTCCGGGACTAGCGGGGTGGATACGCAGTATTTT. This sequence encodes CASSSGTSGVDTQYF.

This clonotype was counted between two and nine times. The chain joins TRBV7-9 to TRBJ2-5; either TRBD1 or TRBD2 may fit D (6 bases each). The CDR3 totals 15 residues. Trimming shortened V by 5 bases and J by 4 bases, and 17 bases separated the two germline ends. The germline V gene encodes CDR1 SEHNR and CDR2 FQNEAQ (reference sequence). The DNA for the CDR3 is TGTGCCAGCAGCCCCGGAGGGGGGCGCGGAGAGACCCAGTACTTC. It encodes CASSPGGGRGETQYF. Variable domain in full (rest from reference TRBV7-9 and TRBJ2-5): DTGVSQNPRHKITKRGQNVTFRCDPISEHNRLYWYRQTLGQGPEFLTYFQNEAQLEKSRLLSDRFSAERPKGSFSTLEIQRTEQGDSAMYLCASSPGGGRGETQYFGPGTRLLVL.

For this clonotype: A read error may explain this, as a much larger clone is one base away. The V call is TRBV29-1, the J call TRBJ2-2; D not resolved. This CDR3 comprises 12 residues. Germline V gene lookup returns CDR1 SQVTM and CDR2 ANQGSEA. Trimming removed 4 bases from V and 5 bases from J, with 8 bases in between. The CDR3 bases are TGCAGCGTTGGAGATCAGACCGGGGAGCTGTTTTTT. This sequence encodes CSVGDQTGELFF.

The genes are TRBV29-1 and TRBJ2-7; D not resolved. Trimming shortened V by 8 bases and J by 3 bases, and 14 bases separated the two germline ends. This CDR3 spans 12 amino acids. CDR1 and CDR2 (germline): SQVTM, ANQGSEA. CDR3 amino acids: CSPEERDYEQYF. The CDR3 nucleotides read TGCAGCCCCGAGGAGCGTGACTACGAGCAGTACTTC.

Regarding this clonotype: A much larger clone lies one base from this, so it may be a read error. The chain carries TRBV6-1 and TRBJ1-2, with 7 bases aligning to TRBD1. Germline trimming cut 11 bases from V and 5 bases from J; bases unmatched to any gene: 8. CDR3 length: 12 residues. The V gene's germline CDR1 is MNHNS and CDR2 SASEGT. The CDR3 DNA follows: TGTGCCGGCACCAGGGACAGATATGGCTACACCTTC. Protein product: CAGTRDRYGYTF.

The chain has TRBV19 and TRBJ1-2, with no clear D. This CDR3 spans 15 amino acids. The germline V gene has CDR1 LNHDA and CDR2 SQIVND (reference sequence). The V and J ends lost 1 base and 5 bases respectively, with 14 bases between them. CDR3 nucleotides: TGTGCCAGTAGTATAGGGGAGGTACAATTGTATGGCTACACCTTC. This gives the protein CASSIGEVQLYGYTF.